The T cell receptor (beta chain) under discussion was sequenced for a study of T cell responses to AZD1222 COVID-19 vaccine. This CDR3 has 11 amino acids. Between the trimmed V and J ends, which lost 7 bases and 4 bases, there was a span of 7 bases. Here immunoSEQ multiplex PCR was the method, and the copy in TCRdb shows in-frame clones only, minus some. The sample has about 56,000 clones, over 70% seen once. This clone was detected only once. The V gene is TRBV12-3 or TRBV12-4, the J gene TRBJ1-1; no clear D. The sequence derives from an adult who received the AZD1222 COVID-19 vaccine. The sequencing used peripheral blood, collected 28 days after the second AZD1222 dose. In DNA, the CDR3 is TGTGCCAGCATACTGACCACTGAAGCTTTCTTT. Amino acid sequence: CASILTTEAFF.